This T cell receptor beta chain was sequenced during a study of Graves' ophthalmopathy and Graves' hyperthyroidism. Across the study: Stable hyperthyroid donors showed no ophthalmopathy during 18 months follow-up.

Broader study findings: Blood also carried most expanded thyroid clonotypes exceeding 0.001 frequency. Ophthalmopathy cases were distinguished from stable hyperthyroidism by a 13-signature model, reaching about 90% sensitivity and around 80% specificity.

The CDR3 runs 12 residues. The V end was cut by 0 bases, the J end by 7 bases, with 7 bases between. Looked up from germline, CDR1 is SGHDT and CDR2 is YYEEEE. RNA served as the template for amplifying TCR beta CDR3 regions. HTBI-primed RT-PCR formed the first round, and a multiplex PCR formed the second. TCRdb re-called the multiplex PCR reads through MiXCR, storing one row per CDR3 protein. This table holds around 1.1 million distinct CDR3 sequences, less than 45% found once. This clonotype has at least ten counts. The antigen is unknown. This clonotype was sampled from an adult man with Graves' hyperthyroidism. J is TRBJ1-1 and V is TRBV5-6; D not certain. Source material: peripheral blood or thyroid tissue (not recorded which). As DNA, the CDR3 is TGTGCCAGCAGCTTGGGGCGCGATGAAGCTTTCTTT. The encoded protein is CASSLGRDEAFF.